The source of this T cell receptor beta chain is a study of cytomegalovirus exposure and HLA in healthy donors. The wider study: There were roughly 110 million unique TCR beta sequences, drawn from roughly 200 million T cells, in an earlier analysis.

60 Vbeta and 13 Jbeta primers were used in PCR. This table comes from immunoSEQ multiplex PCR, and its TCRdb copy is limited to in-frame clones, with some not included. The sample shows under 150,000 clones, around 85% of them seen only once. The CDR3 contains 14 residues. Germline CDR1 and CDR2: SGHRS and YFSETQ. V lost 0 bases, J lost 3 bases, and 6 bases lay in between. This clone has only one observation. The V gene is TRBV5-1, the J gene TRBJ2-2; D remains unclear. The receptor was isolated from a woman aged 45-60 years in good health and CMV-seropositive. The sequencing sample was made of PBMCs. The CDR3 nucleotides read TGCGCCAGCAGCTTGGACAGACACACCGGGGAGCTGTTTTTT. Translating it yields CASSLDRHTGELFF. The full variable domain, in which reference TRBV5-1 and TRBJ2-2 provide the parts outside the CDR3, is KAGVTQTPRYLIKTRGQQVTLSCSPISGHRSVSWYQQTPGQGLQFLFEYFSETQRNKGNFPGRFSGRQFSNSRSEMNVSTLELGDSALYLCASSLDRHTGELFFGEGSRLTVL.